This is a list of T cell receptor beta chains from one sample in a study of cytomegalovirus exposure and HLA in healthy donors. This table comes from immunoSEQ multiplex PCR, and its TCRdb copy is limited to in-frame clones, with some not included. The sample carries about 88,000 clones, around 89% recorded once. The source material was PBMCs. The receptors stem from a young man in good health and CMV-seronegative. The conserved cysteine and the conserved F or W are not part of the CDR3 here. Fields, in order: clone size, V gene, J gene, CDR3 length, CDR3 protein. The size of a clone is reported for some rows only, either as once, few or many, or as a class for expanded clones.

>once|TRBV7-6|TRBJ2-3|18
ASSLSGGTGGLFGTDTQY
>-|TRBV5-1|TRBJ2-6|17
ASSSIPDRGPAGANVLT
>once|TRBV28|TRBJ1-1|13
ASRGTGRIYTEAF
>-|TRBV5-1|TRBJ2-5|12
ASSFQGAGETQY
>-|TRBV19|TRBJ2-1|13
ASAPDRGYYNEQF
>once|TRBV15|TRBJ2-5|12
ATSRGRYGETQY
>-|TRBV6-6|TRBJ1-2|14
ASSYYRTGGPDGYT
>-|TRBV27|TRBJ1-1|11
ASSLGQNTEAF
>few|TRBV27|TRBJ1-1|15
ASSGGGYKELYTEAF
>-|TRBV6-5|TRBJ2-1|10
ASGRVYNEQF
>-|TRBV5-3|TRBJ2-2|14
ARSLAGGLNTGELF
>few|TRBV10-3|TRBJ2-7|12
AISTPTGEYEQY
>-|TRBV5-1|TRBJ2-1|15
ASSPTSGYSSYNEQF
>-|TRBV19|TRBJ2-5|13
ASSIGQGGAETQY
>-|TRBV6-5|TRBJ2-1|11
ASRTPVGHEQF
>-|TRBV7-2|TRBJ2-1|12
ASSYRGLLLEQF